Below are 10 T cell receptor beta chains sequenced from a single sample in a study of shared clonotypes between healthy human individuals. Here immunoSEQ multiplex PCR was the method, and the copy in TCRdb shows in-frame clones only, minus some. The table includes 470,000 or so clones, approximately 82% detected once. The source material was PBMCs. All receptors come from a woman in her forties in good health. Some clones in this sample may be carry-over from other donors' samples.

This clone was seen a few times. The CDR3 spells CAWEQGTGNTIYF. As DNA, the CDR3 is TGTGCCTGGGAGCAGGGGACTGGAAACACCATATATTTT. This chain uses TRBV30 with TRBJ1-3, with a weak D call TRBD1 (6 bases). CDR1 and CDR2 (germline): GTSNPN, SVGIG (reference sequence). The CDR3 is 13 amino acids. Trimming took 5 bases from V and 2 from J, leaving 10 bases between them.

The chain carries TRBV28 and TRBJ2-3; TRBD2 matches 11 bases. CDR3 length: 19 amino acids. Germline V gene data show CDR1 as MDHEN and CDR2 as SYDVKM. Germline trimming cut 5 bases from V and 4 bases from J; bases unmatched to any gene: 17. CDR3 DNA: TGTGCCAGCAGTGAGACTAGCGGGACCCTCCACAACCCCCCAGATACGCAGTATTTT. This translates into CASSETSGTLHNPPDTQYF.

The CDR3 protein is CASSETGGPYEQYF. DNA for the CDR3: TGTGCCAGCAGTGAAACGGGAGGGCCGTACGAGCAGTACTTC. This rearrangement joins TRBV25-1 to TRBJ2-5; 8 nucleotides align to TRBD2. The J call may be in error: the DNA end matches TRBJ2-7 better. CDR1 MGHDK and CDR2 SYGVNS come from the germline V gene. This CDR3 has 14 amino acids.

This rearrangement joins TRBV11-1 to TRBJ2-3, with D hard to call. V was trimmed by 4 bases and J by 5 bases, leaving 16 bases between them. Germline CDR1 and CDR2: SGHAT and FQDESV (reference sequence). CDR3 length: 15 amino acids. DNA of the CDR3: TGTGCCAGCAGCTCCCGGTCCCGGTCGGGAGATACGCAGTATTTT. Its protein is CASSSRSRSGDTQYF.

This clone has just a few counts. The CDR3 sequence is CASSQDSNTEAFF. DNA of the CDR3: TGTGCCAGCAGCCAAGACAGCAACACTGAAGCTTTCTTT. The chain links TRBV14 to TRBJ1-1, with no clear D. This CDR3 has 13 residues. From germline, CDR1 is SGHDN and CDR2 FVKESK. Trimming removed 0 bases from V and 2 bases from J, with 4 bases in between.

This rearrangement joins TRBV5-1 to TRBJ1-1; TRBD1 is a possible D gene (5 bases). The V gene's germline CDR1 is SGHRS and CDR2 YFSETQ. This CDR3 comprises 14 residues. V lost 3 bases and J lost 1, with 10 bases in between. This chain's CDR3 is CASSSGGGNTEAFF. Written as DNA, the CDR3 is TGCGCCAGCAGCTCGGGCGGGGGGAACACTGAAGCTTTCTTT.

The CDR3, as DNA: TGCGCCACTTCGGCGCGAACAGAACGCGATGGCTACACCTTC. Translated, it gives CATSARTERDGYTF. The chain links TRBV4-1 to TRBJ1-2; D call uncertain. The CDR3 consists of 14 residues. The germline V gene has CDR1 MGHRA and CDR2 YSYEKL. Trimming cost V 10 bases and J 6 bases, with 21 bases left between them.

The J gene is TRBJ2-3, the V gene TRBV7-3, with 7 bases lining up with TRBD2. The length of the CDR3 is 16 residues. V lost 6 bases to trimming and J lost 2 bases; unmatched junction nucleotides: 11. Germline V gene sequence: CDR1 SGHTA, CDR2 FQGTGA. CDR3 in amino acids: CASSRGERVDTDTQYF. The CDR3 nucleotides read TGTGCCAGCAGTCGGGGGGAACGGGTAGACACAGATACGCAGTATTTT.

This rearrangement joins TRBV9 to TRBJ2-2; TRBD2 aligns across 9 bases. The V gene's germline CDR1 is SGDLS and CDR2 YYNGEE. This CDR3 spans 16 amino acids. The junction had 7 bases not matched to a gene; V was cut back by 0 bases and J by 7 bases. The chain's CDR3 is CASSVDRLAVGGELFF. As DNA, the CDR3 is TGTGCCAGCAGCGTAGACCGACTAGCGGTTGGCGGGGAGCTGTTTTTT.

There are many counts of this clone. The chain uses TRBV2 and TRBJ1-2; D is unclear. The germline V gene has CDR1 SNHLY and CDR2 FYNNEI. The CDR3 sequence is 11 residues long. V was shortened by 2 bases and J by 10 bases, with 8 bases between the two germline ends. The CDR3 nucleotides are TGTGCCAGCAGTGAAACCCTTTCCTACACCTTC. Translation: CASSETLSYTF.